This passage covers 17 T cell receptor beta chains from one sample sequenced in a study of T-cell reconstitution after alpha-beta-depleted transplantation in children. Preparation of the TCRbeta library involved a method that used unique molecular identifiers. TCRdb redid the calling of the PCR reads with MiXCR, one entry per CDR3 protein. The sample lists fewer than 750,000 distinct CDR3 sequences, under 25% occurring once. This material consisted of PBMCs, mostly from graft donor cells, taken 360 days after TCRalphabeta/CD19-depleted stem cell transplant. The source of these receptors is a boy under three years old who had a stem cell transplant for acute myeloid leukemia, so the T cells may come from the graft donor.

The genes are TRBV20-1 and TRBJ2-5; D is possibly TRBD2 (5 bases). With 7 bases removed from V and 2 bases from J, the gap between germline ends came to 11 bases. The CDR3 length is 12 residues. CDR1 is DFQATT, CDR2 SNEGSKA, per germline (reference sequence). The CDR3 DNA reads as TGCAGTGAACGGGGAGTACAAGAGACCCAGTACTTC. Amino acids: CSERGVQETQYF.

This chain uses TRBV12-3 or TRBV12-4 with TRBJ1-5; D uncertain. This CDR3 contains 16 residues. Between the trimmed V and J ends, which lost 1 base and 1 base, there was a span of 11 bases. The CDR3 reads CASSLEGEGSNQPQHF. Written as DNA, the CDR3 is TGTGCCAGCAGTTTAGAGGGCGAGGGAAGCAATCAGCCCCAGCATTTT.

The chain employs TRBV6-2 or TRBV6-3 and TRBJ1-5; maybe TRBD1 (5 bases). The CDR3 covers 13 residues. V was pared by 2 bases and J by 5 bases, with 7 bases between. Per the germline V gene, CDR1 is MNHEY and CDR2 is SVGEGT. CDR3 sequence: CASSYRGHQPQHF. The CDR3 DNA sequence: TGTGCCAGCAGTTACAGGGGACATCAGCCCCAGCATTTT.

This clonotype was counted many times. CDR3 in amino acids: CASSHQGSTNEKLFF. The CDR3 nucleotides are TGTGCCAGCAGCCATCAGGGTTCGACTAATGAAAAACTGTTTTTT. This sequence joins TRBV14 and TRBJ1-4; TRBD1 might be the D (5 bases). Trimming shortened V by 3 bases and J by 2 bases, and 10 bases separated the two germline ends. CDR1 is SGHDN and CDR2 is FVKESK in the germline V gene. CDR3 length: 15 residues.

The table lists this clonotype with many counts. This chain connects TRBV20-1 to TRBJ2-1; 9 nucleotides agree with TRBD2. V trimming: 5 bases; J trimming: 5 bases; junction bases outside the gene matches: 4. CDR1 and CDR2 from the germline V gene are DFQATT and SNEGSKA (reference sequence). CDR3 length equals 13 residues. The CDR3 protein is CSASRLADNEQFF. Written as DNA, the CDR3 is TGCAGTGCTTCCCGACTAGCGGACAATGAGCAGTTCTTC.

The V call is TRBV11-1, the J call TRBJ2-1; no reliable D call. There are 16 residues in the CDR3. Germline CDR1 is SGHAT and CDR2 is FQDESV (reference sequence). Trimming left V 0 bases short and J 9 bases short, with 18 bases between. The CDR3 spells CASSLAGLVVVGEQFF. CDR3 coding DNA: TGTGCCAGCAGCTTAGCAGGGCTAGTCGTCGTCGGTGAGCAGTTCTTC.

This clonotype appeared a few times. The chain joins TRBV20-1 to TRBJ2-5; D may match TRBD1 or TRBD2 (7 bases each). V lost 7 bases and J lost 2, with 14 bases in between. This CDR3 comprises 13 residues. Germline CDR1 and CDR2: DFQATT and SNEGSKA (reference sequence). The CDR3 loop reads CSVNRGLQETQYF. CDR3 in DNA: TGCAGTGTCAACAGGGGACTACAAGAGACCCAGTACTTC.

This clonotype appeared many times. The chain couples TRBV5-1 to TRBJ1-6; 9 nucleotides line up with TRBD1. Per germline, CDR1 SGHRS and CDR2 YFSETQ. This CDR3 comprises 16 residues. The J segment lost 7 bases and the V segment lost 2 bases, leaving 7 bases of the junction unmatched. CDR3 DNA: TGCGCCAGCAGCTTAGGACCGGGACAGGGAAATTCACCCCTCCACTTT. It is translated as CASSLGPGQGNSPLHF.

This clonotype showed up many times. V and J are TRBV29-1 and TRBJ2-6, with D hard to call. The V and J ends lost 5 bases and 0 bases respectively, with 5 bases between them. The V gene's germline CDR1 is SQVTM and CDR2 ANQGSEA. The CDR3 consists of 13 residues. The CDR3 DNA follows: TGCAGCGTTTGCAGCTCTGGGGCCAACGTCCTGACTTTC. Translation gives CSVCSSGANVLTF.

This clonotype was detected ten times or more. The chain recombines TRBV12-3 or TRBV12-4 with TRBJ1-5; no firm D call. V dropped 3 bases and J dropped 0 bases, with 9 bases sitting between them. CDR3 size: 15 residues. CDR3 in amino acids: CASSLNAVSNQPQHF. CDR3 sequence (DNA): TGTGCCAGCAGTTTGAATGCGGTTAGCAATCAGCCCCAGCATTTT.

This clonotype has at least ten counts. The V call is TRBV6-5, the J call TRBJ2-7; 13 nucleotides align to TRBD2. Trimming cost V 7 bases and J 4 bases; bases outside gene matches: 13. Germline V lookup: CDR1 MNHEY, CDR2 SVGAGI. The CDR3 length is 17 residues. The CDR3 is CASTQTSGGPSLYEQYF. CDR3 coding DNA: TGTGCCAGCACCCAGACTAGCGGGGGGCCATCCCTATACGAGCAGTACTTC.

This clonotype occurred many times. The chain combines TRBV7-3 with TRBJ2-2; either TRBD1 or TRBD2 may supply D (6 bases each). Germline V gene lookup returns CDR1 SGHTA and CDR2 FQGTGA. The V gene lost 2 bases and the J gene lost 2 bases, with 12 bases spanning the gap. The CDR3 has 16 amino acids. The CDR3 loop reads CASSLRGGPNTGELFF. The CDR3 nucleotides are TGTGCCAGCAGCTTACGTGGGGGGCCCAACACCGGGGAGCTGTTTTTT.

In its sample, this clonotype was seen a few times. The chain couples TRBV29-1 to TRBJ2-2, with TRBD2 matching over 14 bases. The CDR3 is made up of 21 amino acids. Looked up from germline, CDR1 is SQVTM and CDR2 is ANQGSEA. V shed 4 bases, J shed 5 bases, and the junction held 21 bases outside the gene matches. The CDR3 protein is CSVARSGGLAGELRRTGELFF. The CDR3 DNA reads as TGCAGCGTTGCCAGATCCGGGGGACTAGCGGGGGAGCTTCGAAGGACCGGGGAGCTGTTTTTT.

This clonotype was observed at least ten times. The chain combines TRBV6-5 with TRBJ2-3; D is undetermined. This CDR3 is built from 12 residues. V lost 0 bases to trimming and J lost 6 bases, with 4 bases between them. The germline CDR1 and CDR2 sequences are MNHEY and SVGAGI. As DNA, the CDR3 is TGTGCCAGCAGTTACTCGCCGGATACGCAGTATTTT. The encoded protein is CASSYSPDTQYF.

In this sample, this clonotype turned up a few times. The chain is built from TRBV5-6 and TRBJ2-3, with unresolved D. The V gene lost 2 bases and the J gene lost 2 bases, with 12 bases spanning the gap. The CDR3 runs to 15 residues. Germline assignment: CDR1 SGHDT and CDR2 YYEEEE. The CDR3 region has the DNA TGTGCCAGCAGCTTCGACTCGTCCTTCACAGATACGCAGTATTTT. Amino acid sequence: CASSFDSSFTDTQYF.

This clonotype was detected ten times or more. V gene TRBV29-1 combines with J gene TRBJ1-4; 9 bases are shared with TRBD1. The V and J ends lost 7 bases and 8 bases, in that order; junction bases with no gene match: 8. The germline CDR1 and CDR2 sequences are SQVTM and ANQGSEA. The CDR3 spans 13 residues. This chain's CDR3 is CSAGGTGPEKLFF. CDR3 nucleotides: TGCAGCGCTGGGGGGACAGGGCCCGAAAAACTGTTTTTT.

This rearrangement joins TRBV12-3 or TRBV12-4 to TRBJ1-5; weak D call: TRBD1 (6 bases). CDR3 length: 14 residues. V was cut by 7 bases and J by 3 bases, with 13 bases left in between. CDR3 coding DNA: TGTGCCAGCACCCAGGACAGCTACAATCAGCCCCAGCATTTT. Its protein is CASTQDSYNQPQHF.